A selection of T cell receptor beta chains follows, all from one sample in a study of shared clonotypes between healthy human individuals. Profiling relied on immunoSEQ multiplex PCR, and the TCRdb table lists in-frame clones only, not all of them. The sample holds some 2,500,000 clones; 80% to 95% are singletons and the top ten take approximately 0.39%. Sequencing was carried out using naive CD4+ T cells from PBMCs. Receptors were obtained from a man between 18 and 29 years old in good health. Some clones in this sample may be carry-over from other donors' samples. Each CDR3 is given with its conserved first and last residue. The D gene is left open where the match is weak. Clone size is shown for a subset of rows, as once, few, many or a class of expanded clone.

V,D,J,size,CDR3,DNA
TRBV5-1,TRBD1,TRBJ2-1,-,CASSSGTGGTTEFF,TGCGCCAGCAGCTCCGGGACAGGGGGCACAACGGAGTTCTTC
TRBV2,-,TRBJ1-1,-,CASRGWAQLNTEAFF,TGTGCCAGCAGGGGCTGGGCACAGCTGAACACTGAAGCTTTCTTT
TRBV6-5,-,TRBJ2-7,-,CASSTTWSNEQYF,TGTGCCAGCAGTACCACCTGGAGCAACGAGCAGTACTTC
TRBV12-5,-,TRBJ2-2,once,CASGRDTGELFF,TGTGCTAGTGGTAGGGACACCGGGGAGCTGTTTTTT
TRBV4-1,-,TRBJ1-2,-,CASSQPREGLYGYTF,TGCGCCAGCAGCCAACCCCGGGAGGGCCTCTATGGCTACACCTTC
TRBV2,-,TRBJ1-1,-,CASSVTGFGTEAFF,TGTGCCAGCAGTGTGACAGGTTTCGGCACTGAAGCTTTCTTT
TRBV5-6,TRBD1,TRBJ2-7,-,CASSLVGQKSTYEQYF,TGTGCCAGCAGCTTGGTGGGACAGAAGTCCACCTACGAGCAGTACTTC
TRBV30,-,TRBJ1-5,-,CAWSVRDGYNQPQHF,TGTGCCTGGAGTGTCCGGGACGGATACAATCAGCCCCAGCATTTT
TRBV7-2,-,TRBJ1-5,-,CASSSPRTGQPQHF,TGTGCCAGCAGCTCCCCTCGGACCGGTCAGCCCCAGCATTTT
TRBV5-1,-,TRBJ1-6,-,CASSPNHLRDSSPLHF,TGCGCCAGCAGCCCCAATCATCTCCGCGATAGTTCACCCCTCCACTTT
TRBV6-6,-,TRBJ1-5,-,CASSWQGQPQHF,TGTGCCAGCAGTTGGCAGGGACAGCCCCAGCATTTT
TRBV9,-,TRBJ2-2,-,CASSALPLGYTGELFF,TGTGCCAGCAGCGCCCTACCTCTGGGTTACACCGGGGAGCTGTTTTTT
TRBV2,-,TRBJ1-2,-,CASSDIRTGYTF,TGTGCCAGCAGTGATATCAGGACTGGCTACACCTTC
TRBV9,-,TRBJ1-3,few,CASSVESSGNTIYF,TGTGCCAGCAGCGTAGAGAGCTCTGGAAACACCATATATTTT
TRBV7-8,-,TRBJ2-7,-,CASSYRDRGYEQYF,TGTGCCAGCAGCTACCGGGACCGAGGCTACGAGCAGTACTTC
TRBV2,TRBD2,TRBJ2-3,-,CASSEQSSGTADTQYF,TGTGCCAGCAGTGAACAGTCAAGCGGGACGGCAGATACGCAGTATTTT
TRBV9,-,TRBJ2-3,-,CASGTLSTDTQYF,TGTGCCAGCGGTACCCTTAGCACAGATACGCAGTATTTT
TRBV30,-,TRBJ2-5,-,CAWSADLGRQETQYF,TGTGCCTGGAGTGCCGACCTCGGACGCCAAGAGACCCAGTACTTC
TRBV5-6,-,TRBJ2-5,-,CASSFWVGETQYF,TGTGCCAGCAGCTTTTGGGTGGGAGAGACCCAGTACTTC
TRBV5-1,-,TRBJ2-1,-,CASSLRGNYNEQFF,TGCGCCAGCAGCTTGAGGGGTAACTACAATGAGCAGTTCTTC
TRBV27,-,TRBJ1-1,-,CASRRLVGDEAFF,TGTGCCAGCAGACGACTGGTGGGGGACGAAGCTTTCTTT
TRBV5-3,TRBD1,TRBJ2-7,-,CARSRQGSSYEQYF,TGTGCCAGAAGCCGACAGGGGTCCTCCTACGAGCAGTACTTC
TRBV28,TRBD1,TRBJ1-2,-,CASRTGTGDLKGYTF,TGTGCCAGCAGGACTGGGACAGGGGACTTGAAGGGCTACACCTTC
TRBV7-2,-,TRBJ1-5,once,CASSTRDMSQPQHF,TGTGCCAGCAGCACACGGGACATGTCACAGCCCCAGCATTTT
TRBV7-9,TRBD2,TRBJ2-5,-,CASSGRAVRETQYF,TGTGCCAGCAGCGGGAGGGCGGTGCGAGAGACCCAGTACTTC
TRBV27,-,TRBJ1-2,-,CASSEGPRAYGYTF,TGTGCCAGCTCGGAAGGACCGCGAGCCTATGGCTACACCTTC
TRBV6-5,-,TRBJ1-2,-,CASRNGAGGYTF,TGTGCCAGCAGAAACGGGGCCGGAGGCTACACCTTC
TRBV6-5,-,TRBJ1-1,-,CASSRPRGEAFF,TGTGCCAGCAGCCGACCGAGGGGTGAAGCTTTCTTT
TRBV5-1,TRBD1,TRBJ2-5,once,CASSLTGTGSETQYF,TGCGCCAGCAGCTTAACTGGGACAGGGTCCGAGACCCAGTACTTC
TRBV27,-,TRBJ1-6,-,CASGVGRTGSPLHF,TGTGCCAGCGGAGTGGGTCGTACAGGTTCACCCCTCCACTTT
TRBV5-1,TRBD1,TRBJ2-3,-,CASSTTGVADTQYF,TGCGCCAGCAGCACCACAGGGGTGGCAGATACGCAGTATTTT
TRBV29-1,-,TRBJ1-2,-,CSGRVLNYGYTF,TGCAGCGGTCGAGTACTAAACTATGGCTACACCTTC
TRBV30,-,TRBJ1-3,-,CAWMGGAGGNTIYF,TGTGCCTGGATGGGGGGGGCCGGTGGAAACACCATATATTTT
TRBV5-1,-,TRBJ2-2,-,CASSLQQTNTGELFF,TGCGCCAGCAGCCTACAGCAAACGAACACCGGGGAGCTGTTTTTT
TRBV5-4,-,TRBJ2-7,-,CASSFERGYAYEQYF,TGTGCCAGCAGTTTCGAGAGGGGGTATGCCTACGAGCAGTACTTC
TRBV9,TRBD2,TRBJ2-1,-,CASSGRTSRPNEQFF,TGTGCCAGCAGCGGGAGGACTAGCCGTCCCAATGAGCAGTTCTTC
TRBV15,-,TRBJ1-2,-,CATSRDVGYGYTF,TGTGCCACCAGCAGAGATGTGGGCTATGGCTACACCTTC
TRBV11-3,TRBD2,TRBJ2-7,once,CASSLGAGGPWAEQYF,TGTGCCAGCAGCTTAGGTGCGGGAGGGCCTTGGGCCGAGCAGTACTTC
TRBV2,-,TRBJ2-7,-,CASSQGTPYEQYF,TGTGCCAGCAGTCAGGGAACACCCTACGAGCAGTACTTC
TRBV7-9,-,TRBJ2-1,-,CASSSQSPYRDEQFF,TGTGCCAGCAGCTCCCAGTCCCCGTATAGGGATGAGCAGTTCTTC
TRBV28,-,TRBJ1-5,-,CASSPYRASNQPQHF,TGTGCCAGCAGTCCATACAGGGCCAGCAATCAGCCCCAGCATTTT
TRBV30,-,TRBJ2-7,-,CAWSKDGYEQYF,TGTGCCTGGAGTAAGGACGGCTACGAGCAGTACTTC
TRBV6-6,-,TRBJ1-1,-,CASNPRRGGAFF,TGTGCCAGCAACCCTCGTAGAGGAGGAGCTTTCTTT
TRBV7-3,-,TRBJ1-1,-,CASSLIRDTEAFF,TGTGCCAGCAGCTTAATTCGGGACACTGAAGCTTTCTTT
TRBV5-4,-,TRBJ2-4,-,CASSLEGIQYF,TGTGCCAGCAGCTTGGAGGGCATTCAGTACTTC
TRBV28,TRBD2,TRBJ2-1,-,CASSLAKREVLYNEQFF,TGTGCCAGCAGTCTGGCCAAGCGGGAGGTGTTGTACAATGAGCAGTTCTTC
TRBV18,TRBD1,TRBJ1-1,-,CASSPGTGIAIEAFF,TGTGCCAGCTCCCCCGGGACAGGGATCGCTATTGAAGCTTTCTTT
TRBV7-9,-,TRBJ1-5,-,CASSPPGNQPQHF,TGTGCCAGCAGCCCCCCTGGCAATCAGCCCCAGCATTTT
TRBV28,TRBD1,TRBJ1-5,-,CASISGTENQPQHF,TGTGCCAGCATTAGCGGGACAGAAAATCAGCCCCAGCATTTT
TRBV7-3,-,TRBJ1-1,once,CASSLLGHTEAFF,TGTGCCAGCAGCTTACTGGGGCATACTGAAGCTTTCTTT
TRBV28,-,TRBJ2-1,once,CASSRTDLGSTRQFF,TGTGCCAGCAGCCGCACTGATCTAGGTTCCACGAGGCAGTTCTTC
TRBV4-2,-,TRBJ2-3,-,CASSQEWDPSTDTQYF,TGTGCCAGCAGCCAAGAATGGGACCCTAGCACAGATACGCAGTATTTT